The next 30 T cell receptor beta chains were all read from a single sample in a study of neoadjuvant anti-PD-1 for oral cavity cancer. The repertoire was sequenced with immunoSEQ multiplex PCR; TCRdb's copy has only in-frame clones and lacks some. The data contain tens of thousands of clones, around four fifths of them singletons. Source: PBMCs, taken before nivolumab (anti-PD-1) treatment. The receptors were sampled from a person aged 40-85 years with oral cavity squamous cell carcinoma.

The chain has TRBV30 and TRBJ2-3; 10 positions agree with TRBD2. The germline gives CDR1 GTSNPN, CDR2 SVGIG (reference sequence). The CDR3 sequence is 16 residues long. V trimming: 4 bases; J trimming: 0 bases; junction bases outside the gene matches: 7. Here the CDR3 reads CAWTSGSVPSTDTQYF. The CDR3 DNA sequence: TGTGCCTGGACTAGCGGGAGTGTCCCTAGCACAGATACGCAGTATTTT.

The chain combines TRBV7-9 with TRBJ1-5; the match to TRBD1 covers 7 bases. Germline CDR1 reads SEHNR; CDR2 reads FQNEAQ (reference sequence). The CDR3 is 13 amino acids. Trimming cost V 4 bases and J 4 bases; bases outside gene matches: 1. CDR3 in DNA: TGTGCCAGCAGCTCACAGGGGAATCAGCCCCAGCATTTT. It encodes CASSSQGNQPQHF.

CDR3 nucleotides: TGTGCCAGCAGCTACTCCGGGACAGGAAATGAAAAACTGTTTTTT. Translation gives CASSYSGTGNEKLFF. The gene calls are TRBV7-9 and TRBJ1-4; TRBD1 agrees at 8 bases. Germline V gene data show CDR1 as SEHNR and CDR2 as FQNEAQ (reference sequence). The junction had 6 bases not matched to a gene; V was cut back by 4 bases and J by 5 bases. This CDR3 is 15 amino acids long.

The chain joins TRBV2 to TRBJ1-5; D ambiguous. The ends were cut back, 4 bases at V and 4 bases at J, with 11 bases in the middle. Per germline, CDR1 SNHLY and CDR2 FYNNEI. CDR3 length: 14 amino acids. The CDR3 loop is CASSADLPNQPQHF. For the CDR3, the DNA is TGTGCCAGCAGTGCGGATCTACCTAATCAGCCCCAGCATTTT. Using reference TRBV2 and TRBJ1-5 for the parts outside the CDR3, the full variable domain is EPEVTQTPSHQVTQMGQEVILRCVPISNHLYFYWYRQILGQKVEFLVSFYNNEISEKSEIFDDQFSVERPDGSNFTLKIRSTKLEDSAMYFCASSADLPNQPQHFGDGTRLSIL.

The CDR3 sequence is CASSLRHNEQFF. In DNA form, the CDR3 reads TGTGCCAGCAGTTTGCGGCACAATGAGCAGTTCTTC. The chain has TRBV28 and TRBJ2-1, with D unresolved. The CDR3 runs to 12 residues. V lost 3 bases and J 5 bases, leaving 5 bases between the germline ends. The germline V gene encodes CDR1 MDHEN and CDR2 SYDVKM.

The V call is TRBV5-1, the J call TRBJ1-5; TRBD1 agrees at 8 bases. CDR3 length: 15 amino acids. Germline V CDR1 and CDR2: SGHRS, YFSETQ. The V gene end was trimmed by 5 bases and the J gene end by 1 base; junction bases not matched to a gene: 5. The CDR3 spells CASSSQGASNQPQHF. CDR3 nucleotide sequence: TGCGCCAGCAGTTCGCAGGGGGCAAGCAATCAGCCCCAGCATTTT.

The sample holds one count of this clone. The CDR3 DNA sequence: TGTGCCAGCAGCAACGAAAGGGGCGGCGACTATGGCTACACCTTC. It codes for CASSNERGGDYGYTF. The chain links TRBV7-8 to TRBJ1-2; possibly TRBD1 for D (5 bases). The CDR3 loop spans 15 amino acids. Trimming left V 5 bases short and J 3 bases short, with 16 bases between. Germline values: CDR1 SGHVS, CDR2 FQNEAQ. Using reference TRBV7-8 and TRBJ1-2 for the parts outside the CDR3, the full variable domain is GAGVSQSPRYKVAKRGQDVALRCDPISGHVSLFWYQQALGQGPEFLTYFQNEAQLDKSGLPSDRFFAERPEGSVSTLKIQRTQQEDSAVYLCASSNERGGDYGYTFGSGTRLTVV.

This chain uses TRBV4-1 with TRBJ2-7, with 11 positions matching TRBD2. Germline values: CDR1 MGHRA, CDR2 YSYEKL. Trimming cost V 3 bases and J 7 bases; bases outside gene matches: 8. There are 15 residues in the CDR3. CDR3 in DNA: TGCGCCAGCAGCCACTCACTAGCGGGGGAGCGGGAGCAGTACTTC. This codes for CASSHSLAGEREQYF.

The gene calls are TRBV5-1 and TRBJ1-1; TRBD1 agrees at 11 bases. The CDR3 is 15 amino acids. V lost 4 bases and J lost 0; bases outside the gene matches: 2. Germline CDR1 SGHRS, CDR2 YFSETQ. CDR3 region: CASSRDRGMNTEAFF. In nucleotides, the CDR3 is TGCGCCAGCAGCCGGGACAGGGGGATGAACACTGAAGCTTTCTTT.

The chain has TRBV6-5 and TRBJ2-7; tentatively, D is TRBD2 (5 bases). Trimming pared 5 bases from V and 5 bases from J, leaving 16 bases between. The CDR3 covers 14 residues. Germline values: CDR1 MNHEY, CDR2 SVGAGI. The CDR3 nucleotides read TGTGCCAGCAGTGAGCGGAGAGGCCGAGACGAGCAGTACTTC. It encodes CASSERRGRDEQYF.

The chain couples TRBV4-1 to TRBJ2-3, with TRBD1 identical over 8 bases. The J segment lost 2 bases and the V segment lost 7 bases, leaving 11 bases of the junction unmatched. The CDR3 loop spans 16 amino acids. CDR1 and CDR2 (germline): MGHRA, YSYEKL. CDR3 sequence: CASNPGQAIYTDTQYF. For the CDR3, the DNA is TGCGCCAGCAACCCGGGACAGGCGATCTACACAGATACGCAGTATTTT.

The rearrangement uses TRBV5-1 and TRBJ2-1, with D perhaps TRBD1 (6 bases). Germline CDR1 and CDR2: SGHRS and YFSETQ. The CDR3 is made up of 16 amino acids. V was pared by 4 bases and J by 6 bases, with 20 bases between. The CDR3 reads CASSHGQKVDANEQFF. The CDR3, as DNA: TGCGCCAGCAGCCATGGACAGAAGGTGGACGCCAATGAGCAGTTCTTC.

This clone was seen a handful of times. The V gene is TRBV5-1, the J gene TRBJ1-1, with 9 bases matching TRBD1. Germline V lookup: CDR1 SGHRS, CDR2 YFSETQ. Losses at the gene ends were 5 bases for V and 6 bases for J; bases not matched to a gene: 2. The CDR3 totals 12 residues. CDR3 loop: CASSRQGAEAFF. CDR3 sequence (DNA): TGCGCCAGCAGTCGACAGGGGGCTGAAGCTTTCTTT.

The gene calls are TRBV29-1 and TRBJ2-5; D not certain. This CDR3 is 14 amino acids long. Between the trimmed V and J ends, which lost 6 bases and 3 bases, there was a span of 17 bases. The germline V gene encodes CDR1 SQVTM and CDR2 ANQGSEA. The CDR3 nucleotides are TGCAGCGTCGACGCTCAAGGGTACGAAGAGACCCAGTACTTC. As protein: CSVDAQGYEETQYF.

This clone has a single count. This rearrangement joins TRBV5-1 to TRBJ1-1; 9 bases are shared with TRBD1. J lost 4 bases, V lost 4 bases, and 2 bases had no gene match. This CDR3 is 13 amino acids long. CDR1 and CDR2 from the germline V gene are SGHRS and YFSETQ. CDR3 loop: CASSPDRGTEAFF. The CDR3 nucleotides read TGCGCCAGCAGCCCGGACAGGGGCACTGAAGCTTTCTTT.

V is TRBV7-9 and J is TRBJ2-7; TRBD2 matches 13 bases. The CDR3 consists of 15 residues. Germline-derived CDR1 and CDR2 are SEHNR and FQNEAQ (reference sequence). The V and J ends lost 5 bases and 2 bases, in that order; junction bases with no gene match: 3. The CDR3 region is CASSPTSGRTYEQYF. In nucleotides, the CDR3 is TGTGCCAGCAGCCCGACTAGCGGGAGGACCTACGAGCAGTACTTC.

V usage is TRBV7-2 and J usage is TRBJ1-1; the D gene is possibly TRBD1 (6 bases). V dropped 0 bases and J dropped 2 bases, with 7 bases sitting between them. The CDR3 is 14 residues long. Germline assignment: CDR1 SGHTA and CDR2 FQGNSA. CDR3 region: CASSLAGTNTEAFF. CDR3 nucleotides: TGTGCCAGCAGCTTAGCGGGGACAAACACTGAAGCTTTCTTT.

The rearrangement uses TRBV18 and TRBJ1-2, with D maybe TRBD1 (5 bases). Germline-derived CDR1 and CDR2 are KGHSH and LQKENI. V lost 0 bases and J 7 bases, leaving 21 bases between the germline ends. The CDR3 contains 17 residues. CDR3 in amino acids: CASSPPSSGSGWGGYTF. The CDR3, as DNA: TGTGCCAGCTCACCACCGTCAAGTGGATCAGGGTGGGGTGGCTACACCTTC.

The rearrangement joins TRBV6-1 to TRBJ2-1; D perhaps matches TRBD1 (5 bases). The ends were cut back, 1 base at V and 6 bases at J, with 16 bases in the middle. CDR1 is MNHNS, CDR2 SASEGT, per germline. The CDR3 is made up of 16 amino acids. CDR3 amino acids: CASSEGQFLLGNEQFF. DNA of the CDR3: TGTGCCAGCAGTGAAGGACAGTTCCTACTGGGCAATGAGCAGTTCTTC.

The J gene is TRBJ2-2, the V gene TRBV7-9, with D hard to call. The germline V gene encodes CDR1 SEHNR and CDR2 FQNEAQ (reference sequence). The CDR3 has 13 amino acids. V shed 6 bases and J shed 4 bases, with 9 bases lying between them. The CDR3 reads CASRPPPTGELFF. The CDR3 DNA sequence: TGTGCCAGCAGACCCCCCCCCACCGGGGAGCTGTTTTTT.

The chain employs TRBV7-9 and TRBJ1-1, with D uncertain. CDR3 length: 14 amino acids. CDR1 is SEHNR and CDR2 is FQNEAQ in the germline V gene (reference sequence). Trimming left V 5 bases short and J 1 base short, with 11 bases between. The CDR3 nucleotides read TGTGCCAGCAGCGCCGGTCGCGGGAACACTGAAGCTTTCTTT. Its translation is CASSAGRGNTEAFF. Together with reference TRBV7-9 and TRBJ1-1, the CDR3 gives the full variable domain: DTGVSQNPRHKITKRGQNVTFRCDPISEHNRLYWYRQTLGQGPEFLTYFQNEAQLEKSRLLSDRFSAERPKGSFSTLEIQRTEQGDSAMYLCASSAGRGNTEAFFGQGTRLTVV.

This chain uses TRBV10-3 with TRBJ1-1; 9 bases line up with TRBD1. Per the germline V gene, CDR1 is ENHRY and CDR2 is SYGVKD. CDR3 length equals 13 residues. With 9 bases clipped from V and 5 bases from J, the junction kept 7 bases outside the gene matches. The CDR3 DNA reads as TGTGCCATGGGGACAGGGAGGGAAACTGAAGCTTTCTTT. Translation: CAMGTGRETEAFF.

CDR3 loop: CASSFSLGMNEQFF. CDR3 bases: TGTGCCAGCAGTTTCTCGTTGGGGATGAATGAGCAGTTCTTC. The gene calls are TRBV6-1 and TRBJ2-1; D not resolved. Trimming removed 5 bases from V and 7 bases from J, with 15 bases in between. The CDR3 loop spans 14 amino acids. Germline V gives CDR1 MNHNS, CDR2 SASEGT.

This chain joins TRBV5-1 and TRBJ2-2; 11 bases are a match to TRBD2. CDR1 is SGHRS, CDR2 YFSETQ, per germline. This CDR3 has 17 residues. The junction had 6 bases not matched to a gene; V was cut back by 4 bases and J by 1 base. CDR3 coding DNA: TGCGCCAGCAGCCCGGGGACTAGCGGTGAGAACACCGGGGAGCTGTTTTTT. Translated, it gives CASSPGTSGENTGELFF.

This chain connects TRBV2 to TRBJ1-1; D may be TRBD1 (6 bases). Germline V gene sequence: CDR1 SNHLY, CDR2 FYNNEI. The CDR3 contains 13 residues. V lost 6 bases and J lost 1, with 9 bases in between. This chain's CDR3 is CASSRTENTEAFF. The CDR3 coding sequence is TGTGCCAGCAGCAGGACAGAGAACACTGAAGCTTTCTTT.

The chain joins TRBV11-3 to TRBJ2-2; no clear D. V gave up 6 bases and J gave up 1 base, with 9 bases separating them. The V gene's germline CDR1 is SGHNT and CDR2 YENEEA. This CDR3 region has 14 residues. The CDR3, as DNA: TGTGCCAGCAGATTCAAACGGAACACCGGGGAGCTGTTTTTT. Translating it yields CASRFKRNTGELFF.

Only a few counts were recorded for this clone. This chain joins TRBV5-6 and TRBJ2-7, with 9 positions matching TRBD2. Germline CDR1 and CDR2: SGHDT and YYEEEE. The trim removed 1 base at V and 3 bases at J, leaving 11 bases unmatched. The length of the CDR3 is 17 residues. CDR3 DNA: TGTGCCAGCAGCTTGTCGGTGGCGGGAGGGCCGCGCTACGAGCAGTACTTC. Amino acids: CASSLSVAGGPRYEQYF.

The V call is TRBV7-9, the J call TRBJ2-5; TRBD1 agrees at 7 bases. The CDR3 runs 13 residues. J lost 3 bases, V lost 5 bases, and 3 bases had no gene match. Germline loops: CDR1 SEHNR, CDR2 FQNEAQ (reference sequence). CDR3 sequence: CASSQTGKETQYF. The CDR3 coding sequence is TGTGCCAGCAGCCAGACAGGGAAAGAGACCCAGTACTTC. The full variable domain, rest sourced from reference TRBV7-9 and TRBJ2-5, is DTGVSQNPRHKITKRGQNVTFRCDPISEHNRLYWYRQTLGQGPEFLTYFQNEAQLEKSRLLSDRFSAERPKGSFSTLEIQRTEQGDSAMYLCASSQTGKETQYFGPGTRLLVL.

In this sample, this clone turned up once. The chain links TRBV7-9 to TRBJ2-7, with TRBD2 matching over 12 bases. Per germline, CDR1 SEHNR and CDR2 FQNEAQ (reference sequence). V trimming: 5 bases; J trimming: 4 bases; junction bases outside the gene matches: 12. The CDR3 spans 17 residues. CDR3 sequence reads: CASSTPRTSGTPYEQYF. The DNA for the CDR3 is TGTGCCAGCAGCACCCCAAGGACTAGCGGGACCCCTTACGAGCAGTACTTC.

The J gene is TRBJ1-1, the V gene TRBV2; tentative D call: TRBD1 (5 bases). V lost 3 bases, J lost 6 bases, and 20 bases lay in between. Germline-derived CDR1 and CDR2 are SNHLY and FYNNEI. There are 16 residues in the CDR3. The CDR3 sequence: CASSDQTATEGPEAFF. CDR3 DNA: TGTGCCAGCAGTGACCAGACAGCCACCGAGGGTCCTGAAGCTTTCTTT.